This T cell receptor beta chain was observed in a study of T cells after somatic rescue of genetic block. The CDR3 runs 16 residues. Germline V gene data show CDR1 as MNHEY and CDR2 as SVGAGI. V shed 3 bases, J shed 8 bases, and the junction held 10 bases outside the gene matches. Libraries were prepared by immunoSEQ multiplex PCR; TCRdb keeps only in-frame clonotypes and omits some of them. Among about 72,000 clones listed, approximately 91% were seen once. The J gene is TRBJ2-1, the V gene TRBV6-5; 10 bases are shared with TRBD1. The clonotype originates from a man aged 30-40 years. Source material: peripheral blood mononuclear cells (PBMCs). Here the CDR3 DNA reads TGTGCCAGCAGTTATCCCCCGGGACAGGGGTATGATGAGCAGTTCTTC. Its protein is CASSYPPGQGYDEQFF.